Listed here are 9 T cell receptor beta chains from one sample, sequenced in a study of CD4 T cells in relation to SARS-CoV-2 and coronaviruses. The assay was immunoSEQ multiplex PCR, and TCRdb's table has in-frame clones only and misses some. The sample records 36,000 or so clones, around 80% being singletons. The antigens for these receptors are not known. Sequenced sample: memory CD4+ T cells from PBMCs, cultured in vitro. The receptors shown here come from an adult with COVID-19.

This clone was detected only a few times. The gene calls are TRBV9 and TRBJ1-3, with a tentative D call TRBD1 (6 bases). This CDR3 has 16 amino acids. The ends were cut back, 3 bases at V and 0 bases at J, with 13 bases in the middle. Germline assignment: CDR1 SGDLS and CDR2 YYNGEE. In DNA, the CDR3 is TGTGCCAGCAGCGCCTGGACAGACTACTCTGGAAACACCATATATTTT. Translated: CASSAWTDYSGNTIYF. Full variable domain (outside the CDR3, taken from reference TRBV9 and TRBJ1-3): DSGVTQTPKHLITATGQRVTLRCSPRSGDLSVYWYQQSLDQGLQFLIQYYNGEERAKGNILERFSAQQFPDLHSELNLSSLELGDSALYFCASSAWTDYSGNTIYFGEGSWLTVV.

The V gene is TRBV18, the J gene TRBJ2-5; D is uncertain. CDR1 and CDR2 (germline): KGHSH, LQKENI. The V and J ends lost 3 bases and 3 bases respectively, with 5 bases between them. This CDR3 is built from 12 residues. In nucleotides, the CDR3 is TGTGCCAGCTCACCTAGGGAAGAGACCCAGTACTTC. As protein: CASSPREETQYF.

This clone was found a few times. This chain links TRBV7-9 with TRBJ2-2; D unclear. V lost 3 bases, J lost 0 bases, and 8 bases lay in between. This CDR3 comprises 15 residues. Germline CDR1 and CDR2: SEHNR and FQNEAQ (reference sequence). CDR3 in amino acids: CASSFSRANTGELFF. The CDR3 DNA sequence: TGTGCCAGCAGCTTCTCCCGTGCGAACACCGGGGAGCTGTTTTTT.

Regarding this clone: This CDR3 fails to terminate in the conserved phenylalanine or tryptophan, so it likely reflects a read error. Because the CDR3's place on the DNA is in doubt, the DNA is left out and the CDR3 is given as listed by TCRdb. The chain recombines TRBV30 with TRBJ2-3; the D segment call TRBD1 is taken from the table without a DNA check. Germline-derived CDR1 and CDR2 are GTSNPN and SVGIG (reference sequence). Both ends counted, the CDR3 spans 14 residues. The CDR3 reads CAWSSGTGAPTGPV.

The genes are TRBV30 and TRBJ2-4; the match to TRBD1 covers 8 bases. The CDR3 length is 16 residues. CDR1 GTSNPN and CDR2 SVGIG come from the germline V gene (reference sequence). V lost 1 base, J lost 2 bases, and 7 bases stayed unmatched. CDR3 bases: TGTGCCTGGAGTGAATACAGGGGGAAGACCAAAAACATTCAGTACTTC. Translated: CAWSEYRGKTKNIQYF.

The V and J genes are TRBV5-6 and TRBJ1-2, with D uncertain. Germline values: CDR1 SGHDT, CDR2 YYEEEE. Trimming removed 2 bases at V and 4 bases at J, with 6 bases between. The CDR3 is 12 amino acids. CDR3 bases: TGTGCCAGCAGCTTCCGTCCCTATGGCTACACCTTC. Translation: CASSFRPYGYTF.

The chain joins TRBV7-9 to TRBJ2-7, with D possibly being TRBD2 (6 bases). Germline CDR1 reads SEHNR; CDR2 reads FQNEAQ (reference sequence). The CDR3 consists of 15 residues. Trimming removed 5 bases at V and 2 bases at J, with 16 bases between. In DNA, the CDR3 is TGTGCCAGCAGCCCGCAAGGCGGGGAGACCTACGAGCAGTACTTC. It encodes CASSPQGGETYEQYF.

In its sample, this clone was seen a few times. The chain couples TRBV6-5 to TRBJ1-3; no firm D call. The CDR3 extends over 14 amino acids. Trimming stripped 6 bases from V and 4 bases from J, with 13 bases between. Germline CDR1 reads MNHEY; CDR2 reads SVGAGI. The CDR3 sequence is CASSQKRVGNTIYF. The CDR3 DNA is TGTGCCAGCAGCCAAAAAAGGGTGGGAAACACCATATATTTT.

V is TRBV11-3 and J is TRBJ2-5, with no clear D. V was cut by 0 bases and J by 4 bases, with 3 bases left in between. The germline CDR1 and CDR2 sequences are SGHNT and YENEEA. This CDR3 has 12 amino acids. The CDR3 spells CASSLDRETQYF. The CDR3, as DNA: TGTGCCAGCAGCTTAGATCGAGAGACCCAGTACTTC.